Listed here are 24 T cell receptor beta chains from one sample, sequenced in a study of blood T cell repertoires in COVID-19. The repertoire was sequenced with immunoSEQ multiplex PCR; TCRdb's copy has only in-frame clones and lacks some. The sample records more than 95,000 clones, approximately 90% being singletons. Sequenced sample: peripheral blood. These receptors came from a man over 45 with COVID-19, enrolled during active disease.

For the CDR3, the DNA is TGTGCCAGCTCCCCTACAGGGGACTCCAATCAGCCCCAGCATTTT. Its translation: CASSPTGDSNQPQHF. The chain recombines TRBV18 with TRBJ1-5, with TRBD1 matching over 7 bases. In germline, CDR1 is KGHSH, CDR2 LQKENI. The length of the CDR3 is 15 residues. Trimming cost V 6 bases and J 3 bases; bases outside gene matches: 8.

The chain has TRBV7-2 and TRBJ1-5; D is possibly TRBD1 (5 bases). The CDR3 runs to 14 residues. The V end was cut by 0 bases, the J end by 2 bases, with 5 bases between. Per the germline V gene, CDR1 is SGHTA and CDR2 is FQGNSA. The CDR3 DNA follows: TGTGCCAGCAGCTTAGCAGGGGGCAATCAGCCCCAGCATTTT. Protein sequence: CASSLAGGNQPQHF.

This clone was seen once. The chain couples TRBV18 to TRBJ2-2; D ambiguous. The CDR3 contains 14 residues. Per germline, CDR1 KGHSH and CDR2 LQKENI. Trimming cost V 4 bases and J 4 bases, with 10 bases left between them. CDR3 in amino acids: CASSQQAPTGELFF. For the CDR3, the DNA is TGTGCCAGCTCACAGCAGGCCCCCACCGGGGAGCTGTTTTTT.

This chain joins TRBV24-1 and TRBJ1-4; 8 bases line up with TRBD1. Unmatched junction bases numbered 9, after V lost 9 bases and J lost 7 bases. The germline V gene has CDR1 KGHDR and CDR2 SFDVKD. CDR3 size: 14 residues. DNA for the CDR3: TGTGCCACCCAGGACAGGGTCGCGACTGAAAAACTGTTTTTT. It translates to CATQDRVATEKLFF.

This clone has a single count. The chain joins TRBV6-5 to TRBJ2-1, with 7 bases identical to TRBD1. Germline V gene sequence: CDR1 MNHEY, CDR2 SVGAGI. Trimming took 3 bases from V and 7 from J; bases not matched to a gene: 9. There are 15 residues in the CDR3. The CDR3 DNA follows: TGTGCCAGCAGTTATTCTAGGGGGCCTTTGAATGAGCAGTTCTTC. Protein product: CASSYSRGPLNEQFF.

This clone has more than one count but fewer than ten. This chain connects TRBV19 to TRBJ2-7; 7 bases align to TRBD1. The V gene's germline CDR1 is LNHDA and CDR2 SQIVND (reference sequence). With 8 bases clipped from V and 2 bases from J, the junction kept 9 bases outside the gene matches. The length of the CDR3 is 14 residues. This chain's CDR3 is CASHHEGTAYEQYF. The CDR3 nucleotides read TGTGCCAGTCATCATGAGGGGACAGCCTACGAGCAGTACTTC.

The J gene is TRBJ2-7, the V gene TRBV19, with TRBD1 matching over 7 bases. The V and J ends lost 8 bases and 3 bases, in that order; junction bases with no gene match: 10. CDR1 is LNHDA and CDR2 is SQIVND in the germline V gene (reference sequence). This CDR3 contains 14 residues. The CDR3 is CASHHEGTVYEQYF. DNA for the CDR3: TGTGCCAGTCATCATGAGGGGACAGTCTACGAGCAGTACTTC.

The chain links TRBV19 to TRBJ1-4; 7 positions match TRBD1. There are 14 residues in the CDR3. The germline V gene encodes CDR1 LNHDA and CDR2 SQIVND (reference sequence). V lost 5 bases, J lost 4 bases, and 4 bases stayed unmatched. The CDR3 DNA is TGTGCCAGTAGTCGGACAGGCCTTAATGAAAAACTGTTTTTT. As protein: CASSRTGLNEKLFF.

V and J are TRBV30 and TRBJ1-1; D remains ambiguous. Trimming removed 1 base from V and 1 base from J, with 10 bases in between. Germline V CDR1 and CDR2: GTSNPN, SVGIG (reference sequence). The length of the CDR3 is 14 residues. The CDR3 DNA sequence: TGTGCCTGGAGTGAGGAGCGGCGGAACACTGAAGCTTTCTTT. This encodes CAWSEERRNTEAFF. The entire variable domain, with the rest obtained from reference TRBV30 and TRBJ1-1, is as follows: SQTIHQWPATLVQPVGSPLSLECTVEGTSNPNLYWYRQAAGRGLQLLFYSVGIGQISSEVPQNLSASRPQDRQFILSSKKLLLSDSGFYLCAWSEERRNTEAFFGQGTRLTVV.

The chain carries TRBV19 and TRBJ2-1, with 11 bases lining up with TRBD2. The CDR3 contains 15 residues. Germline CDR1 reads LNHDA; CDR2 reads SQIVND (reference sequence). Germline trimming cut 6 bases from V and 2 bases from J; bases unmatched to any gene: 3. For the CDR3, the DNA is TGTGCCAGTAGCACTAGCGGGAGAACCTACAATGAGCAGTTCTTC. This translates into CASSTSGRTYNEQFF.

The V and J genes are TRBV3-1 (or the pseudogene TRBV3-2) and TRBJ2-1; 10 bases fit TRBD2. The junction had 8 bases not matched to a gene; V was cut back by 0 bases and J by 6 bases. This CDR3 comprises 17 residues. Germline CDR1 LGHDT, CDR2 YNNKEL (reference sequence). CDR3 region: CASSQDVLAGASNEQFF. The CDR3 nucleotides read TGTGCCAGCAGCCAAGATGTGCTAGCGGGAGCAAGCAATGAGCAGTTCTTC.

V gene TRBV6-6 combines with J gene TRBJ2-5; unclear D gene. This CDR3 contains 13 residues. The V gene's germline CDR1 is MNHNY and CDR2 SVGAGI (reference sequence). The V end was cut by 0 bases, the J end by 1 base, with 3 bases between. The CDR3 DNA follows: TGTGCCAGCAGTTACTCTAGCCAAGAGACCCAGTACTTC. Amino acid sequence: CASSYSSQETQYF.

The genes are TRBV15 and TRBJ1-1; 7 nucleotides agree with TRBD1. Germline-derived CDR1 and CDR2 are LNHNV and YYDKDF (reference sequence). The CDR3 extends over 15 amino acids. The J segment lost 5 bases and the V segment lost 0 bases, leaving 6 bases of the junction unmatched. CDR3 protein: CATSREEGAWTEAFF. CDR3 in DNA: TGTGCCACCAGCAGAGAGGAGGGGGCATGGACTGAAGCTTTCTTT.

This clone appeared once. The CDR3 protein is CASSLTGSPPQETQYF. The CDR3 nucleotides are TGTGCCAGCAGCTTAACCGGGAGTCCCCCCCAAGAGACCCAGTACTTC. This chain connects TRBV7-3 to TRBJ2-5; tentative D call: TRBD2 (6 bases). Between the trimmed V and J ends, which lost 0 bases and 1 base, there was a span of 12 bases. The germline V gene encodes CDR1 SGHTA and CDR2 FQGTGA. The CDR3 runs to 16 residues.

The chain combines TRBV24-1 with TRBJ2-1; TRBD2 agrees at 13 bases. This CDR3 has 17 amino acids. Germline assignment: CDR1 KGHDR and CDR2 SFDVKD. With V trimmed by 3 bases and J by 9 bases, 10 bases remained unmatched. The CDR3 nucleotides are TGTGCCACCAGTGATCCTAGGACTAGCGGGAGATGGGGTGAGCAGTTCTTC. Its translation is CATSDPRTSGRWGEQFF.

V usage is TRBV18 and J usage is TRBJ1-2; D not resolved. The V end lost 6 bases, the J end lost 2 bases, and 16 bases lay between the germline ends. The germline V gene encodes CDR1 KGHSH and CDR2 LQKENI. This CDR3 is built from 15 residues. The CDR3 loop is CASSLSQGVNYGYTF. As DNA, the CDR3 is TGTGCCAGCTCGCTGTCTCAAGGAGTCAACTATGGCTACACCTTC.

CDR3 loop: CAWSVPGTLDSPLHF. The CDR3 DNA is TGTGCCTGGAGTGTACCGGGGACACTGGATTCACCCCTCCACTTT. This chain connects TRBV30 to TRBJ1-6, with a tentative D call TRBD1 (6 bases). Trimming removed 0 bases at V and 8 bases at J, with 14 bases between. The germline gives CDR1 GTSNPN, CDR2 SVGIG (reference sequence). This CDR3 region has 15 residues.

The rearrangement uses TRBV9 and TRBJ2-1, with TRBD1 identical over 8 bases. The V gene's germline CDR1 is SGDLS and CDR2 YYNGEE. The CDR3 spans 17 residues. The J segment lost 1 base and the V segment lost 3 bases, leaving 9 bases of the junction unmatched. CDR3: CASSASPTGGSYNEQFF. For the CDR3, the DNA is TGTGCCAGCAGCGCTAGCCCCACAGGGGGGTCCTACAATGAGCAGTTCTTC.

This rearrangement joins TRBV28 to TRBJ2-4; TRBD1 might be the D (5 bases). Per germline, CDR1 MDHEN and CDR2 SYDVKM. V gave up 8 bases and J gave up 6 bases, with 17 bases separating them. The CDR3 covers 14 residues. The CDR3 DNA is TGTGCCAGCGGAGATGGGGCGCCTCCAAACATTCAGTACTTC. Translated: CASGDGAPPNIQYF.

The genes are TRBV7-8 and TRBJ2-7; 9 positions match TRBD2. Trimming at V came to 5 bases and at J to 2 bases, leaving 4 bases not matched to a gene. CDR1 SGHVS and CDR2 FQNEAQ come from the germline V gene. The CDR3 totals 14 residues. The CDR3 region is CASSAGLAPYEQYF. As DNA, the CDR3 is TGTGCCAGCAGCGCGGGACTAGCCCCCTACGAGCAGTACTTC.

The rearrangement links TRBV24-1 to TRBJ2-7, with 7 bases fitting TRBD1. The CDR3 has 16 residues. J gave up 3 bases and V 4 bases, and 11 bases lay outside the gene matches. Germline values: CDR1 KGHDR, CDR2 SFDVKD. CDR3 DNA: TGTGCCACCAGTGACCCCTACAGGGGTCTAGGCTACGAGCAGTACGTC. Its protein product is CATSDPYRGLGYEQYV.

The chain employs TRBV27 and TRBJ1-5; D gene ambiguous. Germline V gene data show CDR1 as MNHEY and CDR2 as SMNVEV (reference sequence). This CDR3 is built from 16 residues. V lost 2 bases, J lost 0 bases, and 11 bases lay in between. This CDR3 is CASSLKGGYSNQPQHF. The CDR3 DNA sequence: TGTGCCAGCAGTTTAAAAGGAGGGTATAGCAATCAGCCCCAGCATTTT.

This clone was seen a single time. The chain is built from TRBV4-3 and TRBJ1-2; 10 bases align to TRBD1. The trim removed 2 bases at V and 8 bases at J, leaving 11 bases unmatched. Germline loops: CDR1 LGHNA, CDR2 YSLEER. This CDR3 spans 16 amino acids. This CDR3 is CASSQTGTGALLGYTF. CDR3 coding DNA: TGCGCCAGCAGCCAAACCGGGACAGGGGCCCTTTTGGGCTACACCTTC.

CDR3 region: CASSGLTITDTQYF. The CDR3 DNA sequence: TGCGCCAGCAGTGGTTTGACTATCACAGATACGCAGTATTTT. The chain joins TRBV10-2 to TRBJ2-3; D perhaps matches TRBD2 (5 bases). Germline-derived CDR1 and CDR2 are WSHSY and SAAADI. This CDR3 contains 14 residues. The germline V and J ends were trimmed by 4 bases and 2 bases, with 10 bases remaining between them.